Listed below are T cell receptor beta chains from one sample, sequenced in a study of OX40 agonist ivuxolimab in advanced cancers. The table came from immunoSEQ multiplex PCR; TCRdb's copy has only in-frame clones and leaves some out. This sample has approximately 74,000 clones; around 93% occur once, and the top ten carry more than 0.3%. The sample consisted of CD4+ or CD8+ T cells sorted from blood, taken in a trial of the OX40 agonist ivuxolimab. These TCRs come from an adult with an advanced solid tumor such as melanoma, head and neck, liver or kidney cancer. The CDR3 runs from the conserved cysteine through the conserved F or W. D genes are given only for firm matches. Size tells how often a clone was seen (once, few, many) or the class of an expanded clone, and some rows leave it out.

d_call j_call v_call clone_size cdr3_aa cdr3_nt
TRBD1 TRBJ2-3 TRBV5-1 few CASSWDRGSGDTQYF TGCGCCAGCAGCTGGGACAGGGGGTCGGGGGATACGCAGTATTTT
TRBD2 TRBJ2-5 TRBV19 . CASSIGLAGPQETQYF TGTGCCAGTAGTATCGGGCTAGCGGGGCCCCAAGAGACCCAGTACTTC
. TRBJ1-2 TRBV7-9 . CASSPREGNYGYTF TGTGCCAGCAGCCCCCGGGAAGGAAACTATGGCTACACCTTC
. TRBJ2-3 TRBV5-6 . CASSLSGVPDTQYF TGTGCCAGCAGCCTGTCGGGGGTTCCAGATACGCAGTATTTT
. TRBJ1-6 TRBV2 . CASTTQGNSPLHF TGTGCCAGCACCACTCAGGGGAATTCACCCCTCCACTTT
. TRBJ2-3 TRBV7-3 . CASSPQGSGLGGEYTQYF TGTGCCAGCAGCCCACAAGGGAGCGGGCTAGGGGGGGAATATACGCAGTATTTT
. TRBJ2-7 TRBV10-3 . CAISEAEYEQYF TGTGCCATCAGTGAGGCGGAATACGAGCAGTACTTC
. TRBJ2-1 TRBV7-8 . CASSVGRNSYNEQFF TGTGCCAGCAGCGTGGGGCGGAACTCCTACAATGAGCAGTTCTTC
. TRBJ1-1 TRBV5-1 . CASSLGIRTNTEAFF TGCGCCAGCAGCTTGGGGATCCGGACGAACACTGAAGCTTTCTTT
TRBD1 TRBJ1-2 TRBV7-2 . CASSSQGINYGYTF TGTGCCAGCAGCTCACAGGGGATTAACTATGGCTACACCTTC
TRBD1 TRBJ1-5 TRBV2 . CASSGTGGGNQPQHF TGTGCCAGCAGTGGGACAGGGGGCGGCAATCAGCCCCAGCATTTT
TRBD1 TRBJ2-6 TRBV5-1 . CASSPGQGASSGANVLTF TGCGCCAGCAGCCCCGGACAGGGGGCTTCCTCTGGGGCCAACGTCCTGACTTTC
. TRBJ1-5 TRBV27 . CASSPRGRVVNQPQHF TGTGCCAGCAGTCCGAGGGGGAGGGTGGTCAATCAGCCCCAGCATTTT
. TRBJ2-5 TRBV30 . CAWGRGAGETQYF TGTGCCTGGGGTAGGGGGGCGGGGGAGACCCAGTACTTC
TRBD1 TRBJ2-7 TRBV7-2 . CASSLVGQGVYEQYF TGTGCCAGCAGCTTAGTCGGACAGGGAGTATACGAGCAGTACTTC
TRBD2 TRBJ2-7 TRBV10-1 . CASSELAGAPQYF TGCGCCAGCAGTGAATTAGCGGGAGCCCCGCAGTACTTC
. TRBJ2-7 TRBV6-5 . CASRDATYEQYF TGTGCCAGCAGGGACGCCACCTACGAGCAGTACTTC
TRBD2 TRBJ2-1 TRBV5-1 . CASSSTSGGVNEQFF TGCGCCAGCAGCTCGACTAGCGGGGGGGTGAATGAGCAGTTCTTC
. TRBJ2-7 TRBV18 . CASSPTSRDYEQYF TGTGCCAGCTCACCCACCTCAAGGGACTACGAGCAGTACTTC
TRBD2 TRBJ2-3 TRBV19 . CASRSGGRTDTQYF TGTGCCAGTAGAAGCGGCGGGAGAACAGATACGCAGTATTTT
. TRBJ2-3 TRBV9 . CASSVDGFTDTQYF TGTGCCAGCAGCGTAGACGGTTTCACAGATACGCAGTATTTT
. TRBJ2-2 TRBV18 . CASSPPNRGSDTGELFF TGTGCCAGCTCACCACCGAATAGGGGTTCCGACACCGGGGAGCTGTTTTTT
. TRBJ1-1 TRBV7-9 . CASSLAGVNTEAFF TGTGCCAGCAGCTTAGCAGGCGTTAACACTGAAGCTTTCTTT
. TRBJ1-1 TRBV30 few CAWINLQGMNTEAFF TGTGCCTGGATAAACCTGCAGGGAATGAACACTGAAGCTTTCTTT
. TRBJ2-7 TRBV19 . CASSIGRAVLDEQYF TGTGCCAGTAGTATTGGGCGGGCAGTATTAGACGAGCAGTACTTC
. TRBJ2-5 TRBV30 few CAWSVLETQYF TGTGCCTGGAGTGTTTTGGAGACCCAGTACTTC
TRBD2 TRBJ2-3 TRBV19 . CASTPTSGTTDTQYF TGTGCCAGTACCCCGACTAGCGGGACTACAGATACGCAGTATTTT
. TRBJ2-3 TRBV6-1 . CASSPGTDTQYF TGTGCCAGCTCGCCGGGCACAGATACGCAGTATTTT
TRBD1 TRBJ1-4 TRBV2 . CASSGQGAANEKLFF TGTGCCAGCAGTGGACAGGGGGCTGCTAATGAAAAACTGTTTTTT
TRBD2 TRBJ2-1 TRBV6-5 . CASIGLAANEQFF TGTGCCAGCATTGGACTAGCGGCCAATGAGCAGTTCTTC
. TRBJ2-7 TRBV5-1 . CASSLGRGGYEQYF TGCGCCAGCAGCTTGGGGCGGGGCGGCTACGAGCAGTACTTC
TRBD2 TRBJ2-2 TRBV6-5 . CASRSGGPTGELFF TGTGCCAGCAGGAGCGGGGGCCCCACCGGGGAGCTGTTTTTT
. TRBJ2-7 TRBV6-5 . CASSYVSPTYEQYF TGTGCCAGCAGTTACGTAAGCCCGACCTACGAGCAGTACTTC
TRBD1 TRBJ1-2 TRBV27 . CASSSPGQGPYGYTF TGTGCCAGCAGTTCACCGGGACAGGGGCCCTATGGCTACACCTTC
. TRBJ2-5 TRBV2 . CASGLEQGGETQYF TGTGCCAGCGGGCTTGAACAGGGAGGCGAGACCCAGTACTTC
. TRBJ2-5 TRBV6-5 . CASSRDFAQETQYF TGTGCCAGCAGTCGGGACTTCGCCCAAGAGACCCAGTACTTC
. TRBJ2-3 TRBV2 . CASHDGVNVADTQYF TGTGCCAGCCACGACGGGGTGAACGTCGCAGATACGCAGTATTTT
. TRBJ1-2 TRBV10-2 . CASSGRTANYGYTF TGCGCCAGCAGTGGAAGGACTGCCAACTATGGCTACACCTTC
. TRBJ1-5 TRBV7-2 . CASSLQGQNQPQHF TGTGCCAGCAGCTTACAGGGTCAGAATCAGCCCCAGCATTTT
. TRBJ1-5 TRBV5-8 . CASNRGKYSNQPQHF TGTGCCAGCAATCGGGGAAAATATAGCAATCAGCCCCAGCATTTT
. TRBJ2-1 TRBV11-2 . CASSLDRHNEQFF TGTGCCAGCAGCTTAGATCGCCACAATGAGCAGTTCTTC
TRBD2 TRBJ2-1 TRBV5-1 . CASSSRVLAGWDEQFF TGCGCCAGCAGCTCCAGGGTTCTAGCGGGGTGGGATGAGCAGTTCTTC
TRBD2 TRBJ2-2 TRBV10-3 . CAISQTGTSENTGELFF TGTGCCATCAGTCAAACCGGGACTAGCGAGAACACCGGGGAGCTGTTTTTT
. TRBJ1-3 TRBV28 . CASNPAGPISGNTIYF TGTGCCAGCAACCCAGCGGGACCAATCTCTGGAAACACCATATATTTT
TRBD1 TRBJ1-4 TRBV5-1 . CASTPQGAPNEKLFF TGCGCCAGCACTCCCCAGGGGGCGCCTAATGAAAAACTGTTTTTT
. TRBJ1-5 TRBV7-2 . CASSLVGIGQPQHF TGTGCCAGCAGCTTAGTTGGGATTGGGCAGCCCCAGCATTTT
TRBD1 TRBJ2-3 TRBV5-1 . CASSPTGDSTDTQYF TGCGCCAGCAGCCCCACAGGGGATAGCACAGATACGCAGTATTTT
. TRBJ1-5 TRBV7-2 . CASSSGWGQPQHF TGTGCCAGCAGCTCCGGCTGGGGTCAGCCCCAGCATTTT
. TRBJ2-7 TRBV6-6 . CASSYVDGPYEQYF TGTGCCAGCAGTTACGTGGACGGCCCCTACGAGCAGTACTTC
. TRBJ2-3 TRBV11-2 . CASGIWIADTQYF TGTGCCAGCGGTATTTGGATCGCAGATACGCAGTATTTT
. TRBJ2-3 TRBV5-1 . CASSRYGSRDGSTDTQYF TGCGCCAGCAGCCGCTACGGCTCCAGGGACGGTAGCACAGATACGCAGTATTTT
. TRBJ1-1 TRBV5-1 . CASSRERGGGTNTEAFF TGCGCCAGCAGTCGCGAGAGGGGAGGAGGGACGAACACTGAAGCTTTCTTT
. TRBJ2-1 TRBV5-1 . CASSRARSDEQFF TGCGCCAGCAGCCGCGCCCGATCGGATGAGCAGTTCTTC
. TRBJ2-7 TRBV7-2 . CASTFSESSYEQYF TGTGCCAGCACCTTTAGTGAGAGCTCCTACGAGCAGTACTTC
. TRBJ2-1 TRBV2 . CASSVGLSGEQFF TGTGCCAGCAGTGTTGGACTATCTGGAGAGCAGTTCTTC